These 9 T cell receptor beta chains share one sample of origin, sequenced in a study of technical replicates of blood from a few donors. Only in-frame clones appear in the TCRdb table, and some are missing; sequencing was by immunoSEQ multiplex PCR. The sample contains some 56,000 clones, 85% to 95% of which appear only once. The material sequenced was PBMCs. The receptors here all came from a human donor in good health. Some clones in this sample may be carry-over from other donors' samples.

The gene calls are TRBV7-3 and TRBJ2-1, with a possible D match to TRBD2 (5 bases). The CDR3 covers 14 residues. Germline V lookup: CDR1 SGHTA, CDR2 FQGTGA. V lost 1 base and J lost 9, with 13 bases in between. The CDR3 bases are TGTGCCAGCAGCTTAAGCGGGCTAGCCCGTGAGCAGTTCTTC. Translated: CASSLSGLAREQFF.

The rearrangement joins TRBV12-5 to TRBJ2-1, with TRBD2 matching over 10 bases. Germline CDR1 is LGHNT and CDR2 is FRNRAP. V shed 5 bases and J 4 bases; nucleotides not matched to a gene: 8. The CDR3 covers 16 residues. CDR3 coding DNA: TGTGCTAGTGGTGCCGAGAGCGGGAGGGGTTACAATGAGCAGTTCTTC. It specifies CASGAESGRGYNEQFF.

The CDR3 region is CASSFGGNTEAFF. The DNA for the CDR3 is TGTGCCAGCAGCTTTGGCGGGAACACTGAAGCTTTCTTT. This rearrangement joins TRBV7-6 to TRBJ1-1; no reliable D call. Germline values: CDR1 SGHVS, CDR2 FNYEAQ. This CDR3 is 13 amino acids long. The V gene lost 3 bases and the J gene lost 1 base, with 6 bases spanning the gap.

DNA for the CDR3: TGTGCCAGCAGCCAAGATCGGAGGACTGAAGCTTTCTTT. Encoded protein: CASSQDRRTEAFF. The V call is TRBV4-2, the J call TRBJ1-1; D gene uncertain. There are 13 residues in the CDR3. In germline, CDR1 is LGHNA, CDR2 YNFKEQ. Trimming took 0 bases from V and 5 from J, leaving 7 bases between them.

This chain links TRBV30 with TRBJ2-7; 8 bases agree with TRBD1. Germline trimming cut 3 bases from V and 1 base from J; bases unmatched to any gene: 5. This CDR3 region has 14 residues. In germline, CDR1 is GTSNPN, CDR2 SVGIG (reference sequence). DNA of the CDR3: TGTGCCTGGAGCCGGGGACAGGCATCCTACGAGCAGTACTTC. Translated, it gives CAWSRGQASYEQYF.

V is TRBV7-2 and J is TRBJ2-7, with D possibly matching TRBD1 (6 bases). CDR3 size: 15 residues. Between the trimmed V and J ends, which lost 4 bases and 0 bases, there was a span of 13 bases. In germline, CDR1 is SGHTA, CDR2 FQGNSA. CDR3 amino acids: CASSSTGRSSYEQYF. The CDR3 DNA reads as TGTGCCAGCAGCTCGACAGGAAGAAGCTCCTACGAGCAGTACTTC.

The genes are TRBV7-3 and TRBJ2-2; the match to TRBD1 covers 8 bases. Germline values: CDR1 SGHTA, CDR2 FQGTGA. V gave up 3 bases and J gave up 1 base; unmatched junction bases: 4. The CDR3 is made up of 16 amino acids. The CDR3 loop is CASSFGGTGNTGELFF. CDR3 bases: TGTGCCAGCAGCTTTGGCGGGACAGGGAACACCGGGGAGCTGTTTTTT.

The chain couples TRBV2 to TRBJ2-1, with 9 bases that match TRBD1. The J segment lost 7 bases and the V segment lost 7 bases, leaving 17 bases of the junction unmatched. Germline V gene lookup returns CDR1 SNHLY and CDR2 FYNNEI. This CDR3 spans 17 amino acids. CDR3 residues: CASKSSPWDRVENEQFF. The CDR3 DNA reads TGTGCCAGCAAGTCAAGCCCTTGGGACAGGGTGGAGAATGAGCAGTTCTTC.

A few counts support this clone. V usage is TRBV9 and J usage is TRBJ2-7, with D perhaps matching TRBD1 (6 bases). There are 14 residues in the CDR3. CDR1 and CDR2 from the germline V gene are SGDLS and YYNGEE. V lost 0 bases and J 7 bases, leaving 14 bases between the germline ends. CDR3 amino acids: CASSVATGREEQYF. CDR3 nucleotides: TGTGCCAGCAGCGTAGCTACAGGGCGTGAGGAGCAGTACTTC.